The 20 T cell receptor beta chains in this list originate from one sample, sequenced in a study of Tregs in tolerant kidney transplant recipients. Mixed chimerism was transient after nonmyeloablative marrow transplants from related graft donors. The method was immunoSEQ multiplex PCR; TCRdb's version includes in-frame clones alone and lacks a portion of them. The table gives 20,000 to 30,000 clones; the top ten clones make up roughly 4% of it. Sequences were derived from CD4+ T cells from blood (PBMCs), sampled 6 months after the transplant. The receptors shown here come from a human patient who received a combined kidney and bone marrow transplant. A share of the T cells may be of graft donor origin.

About this clone itself: The read ends 3 residues before the CDR3 terminus; that terminus is restored from the germline J gene. The chain carries TRBV7-2 and TRBJ2-3; TRBD2 is a possible D gene (6 bases). Germline V lookup: CDR1 SGHTA, CDR2 FQGNSA. The CDR3 extends over 14 amino acids. The V end lost 6 bases, the J end lost 5 bases, and 15 bases lay between the germline ends. CDR3 sequence reads: CASSAGTAGDTQYF. Incomplete CDR3 DNA: TGTGCCAGCAGTGCGGGGACGGCGGGAGATACG. Complete variable domain (other parts from reference TRBV7-2 and TRBJ2-3): GAGVSQSPSNKVTEKGKDVELRCDPISGHTALYWYRQSLGQGLEFLIYFQGNSAPDKSGLPSDRFSAERTGGSVSTLTIQRTQQEDSAVYLCASSAGTAGDTQYFGPGTRLTVL.

Points on this clone: The CDR3 end falls 3 residues outside the read, so it is completed with the germline J gene. V usage is TRBV4-2 and J usage is TRBJ1-1; D possibly corresponds to TRBD1 (5 bases). V lost 0 bases to trimming and J lost 6 bases, with 11 bases between them. Germline CDR1 reads LGHNA; CDR2 reads YNFKEQ. This CDR3 has 14 residues. CDR3 amino acids: CASSQELGGPEAFF. The covered CDR3 bases are TGTGCCAGCAGCCAAGAACTGGGGGGTCCTGAA.

Notes on this clone: Read data end 3 residues before the CDR3 end; the end is taken from the germline J gene. This sequence joins TRBV6-1 and TRBJ1-5, with D tentatively TRBD1 (5 bases). V was cut by 2 bases and J by 3 bases, with 14 bases left in between. Germline CDR1 and CDR2: MNHNS and SASEGT. The CDR3 runs to 16 residues. This CDR3 is CASSEWGGLDNQPQHF. The part of the CDR3 DNA that was read is TGTGCCAGCAGTGAATGGGGGGGGTTGGACAATCAGCCC.

Details on this clone: With the read ending 3 residues before the CDR3 end, the germline J gene is used to fill in that end. The V and J genes are TRBV11-2 and TRBJ2-7, with TRBD1 as a possible D gene (5 bases). The ends were cut back, 1 base at V and 6 bases at J, with 16 bases in the middle. This CDR3 comprises 15 residues. Per germline, CDR1 SGHAT and CDR2 FQNNGV. The DNA read from the CDR3 is TGTGCCAGCAGCTTAGTTGGGGCAGGGTCGATCGAG. It yields the protein CASSLVGAGSIE. Given in full, the CDR3 is CASSLVGAGSIEQYF.

Concerning this clone: With the read ending 3 residues before the CDR3 end, the germline J gene is used to fill in that end. This chain links TRBV6-1 with TRBJ2-1, with TRBD2 matching over 11 bases. Germline CDR1 MNHNS, CDR2 SASEGT. The CDR3 sequence is 15 residues long. V lost 1 base to trimming and J lost 9 bases; unmatched junction nucleotides: 5. CDR3 DNA (partial): TGTGCCAGCAGTGAAGTACTAGCGGGAGTCTTTGAG. This gives the protein CASSEVLAGVFE. The complete CDR3 reads CASSEVLAGVFEQFF.

Concerning this clone: The CDR3 is cut off 3 residues early in the read; its end comes from the germline J gene. V usage is TRBV7-2 and J usage is TRBJ1-1; TRBD1 is a possible D gene (5 bases). Germline V gene data show CDR1 as SGHTA and CDR2 as FQGNSA. CDR3 length: 13 amino acids. V lost 2 bases to trimming and J lost 1 base, with 5 bases between them. The CDR3 DNA, read in part, is TGTGCCAGCAGCTTACAGGGGAACACTGAA. This codes for CASSLQGNTE. The complete CDR3 reads CASSLQGNTEAFF.

To note about this clone: The sequence runs out 3 residues before the end of the CDR3; the remainder is reconstructed from the germline J gene. This chain joins TRBV20-1 and TRBJ2-3; TRBD2 matches at 15 bases. Looked up from germline, CDR1 is DFQATT and CDR2 is SNEGSKA (reference sequence). This CDR3 has 18 amino acids. The ends lost 6 bases at V and 2 bases at J; junction bases unmatched: 12. This CDR3 reads CSAPGLAGGSPPTDTQYF. The CDR3 DNA, read in part, is TGCAGTGCCCCGGGACTAGCGGGAGGATCCCCGCCCACAGATACG.

On this clone itself: The read terminates 3 residues ahead of where the CDR3 ends, so the germline J gene completes it. V usage is TRBV11-2 and J usage is TRBJ2-1; 9 bases are shared with TRBD1. The CDR3 runs to 15 residues. V was pared by 4 bases and J by 0 bases, with 1 base of the junction left unmatched. The germline V gene encodes CDR1 SGHAT and CDR2 FQNNGV. The DNA read from the CDR3 is TGTGCCAGCAGCTCGGGACAGGGCTCCTACAATGAG. Its translation is CASSSGQGSYNE. The full CDR3 protein is CASSSGQGSYNEQFF.

About this clone: The read finishes 3 residues shy of the CDR3 end, and the germline J gene is used to complete it. The J gene is TRBJ2-1, the V gene TRBV20-1; D call uncertain. V was clipped by 1 base and J by 8 bases, with 12 bases between them. Germline V gene data show CDR1 as DFQATT and CDR2 as SNEGSKA (reference sequence). The CDR3 spans 13 residues. The CDR3 here is CSARGPRVDEQFF. The covered CDR3 bases are TGCAGTGCTAGAGGCCCCCGGGTCGATGAG.

Remarks on this clone: The observed sequence ends 3 residues before the CDR3 terminus, with the missing tail filled in from the germline J gene. This chain connects TRBV18 to TRBJ1-1; perhaps TRBD1 as D (6 bases). Germline CDR1 and CDR2: KGHSH and LQKENI. Trimming pared 11 bases from V and 2 bases from J, leaving 15 bases between. This CDR3 is built from 13 residues. The sequenced CDR3 bases are TGTGCCGGGCGAACAGGGCCTAACACTGAA. This translates into CAGRTGPNTE. The whole CDR3 protein is CAGRTGPNTEAFF.

This CDR3 is CAWSVQRLALNEQFF. The sequenced part of the CDR3 DNA is TGTGCCTGGAGTGTACAGAGGCTAGCGTTAAATGAG. The chain has TRBV30 and TRBJ2-1; D is perhaps TRBD2 (6 bases). The sequence runs out 3 residues before the end of the CDR3; the remainder is reconstructed from the germline J gene. CDR1 is GTSNPN, CDR2 SVGIG, per germline (reference sequence). The CDR3 runs to 15 residues. Between the trimmed V and J ends, which lost 0 bases and 7 bases, there was a span of 16 bases.

Note on this clone: The read halts 3 residues ahead of the CDR3 end, with the missing end drawn from the germline J gene. V and J are TRBV20-1 and TRBJ1-5, with 7 bases lining up with TRBD1. Germline V lookup: CDR1 DFQATT, CDR2 SNEGSKA (reference sequence). The J segment lost 5 bases and the V segment lost 4 bases, leaving 2 bases of the junction unmatched. CDR3 size: 12 residues. Incomplete CDR3 DNA: TGCAGTGCTACAACAGGGGATCAGCCC. Its translation: CSATTGDQP. The whole CDR3 sequence reads CSATTGDQPQHF.

As for this clone: The sequence runs out 3 residues before the end of the CDR3; the remainder is reconstructed from the germline J gene. The chain carries TRBV4-1 and TRBJ2-2; 13 positions match TRBD2. Germline assignment: CDR1 MGHRA and CDR2 YSYEKL. After removal of 2 bases from V and 3 bases from J, the junction contained 3 bases not matched to a gene. The length of the CDR3 is 17 residues. The sequenced part of the CDR3 DNA is TGCGCCAGCAGCCAACAGGGACTAGCGGGGCACACCGGGGAG. Translating it yields CASSQQGLAGHTGE. The complete CDR3 reads CASSQQGLAGHTGELFF.

Note on this clone: With the read ending 3 residues before the CDR3 end, the germline J gene is used to fill in that end. The chain uses TRBV7-9 and TRBJ2-2, with D tentatively TRBD2 (5 bases). Per the germline V gene, CDR1 is SEHNR and CDR2 is FQNEAQ (reference sequence). V was clipped by 6 bases and J by 6 bases, with 17 bases between them. There are 15 residues in the CDR3. The CDR3 here is CASRFEGVLPGELFF. The DNA read from the CDR3 is TGTGCCAGCAGGTTTGAGGGTGTGTTGCCCGGGGAG.

Comments on this clone: The read ends 3 residues shy of where the CDR3 ends; the end is completed using the germline J gene. This chain connects TRBV20-1 to TRBJ2-3, with D tentatively TRBD2 (5 bases). Per the germline V gene, CDR1 is DFQATT and CDR2 is SNEGSKA (reference sequence). Trimming stripped 3 bases from V and 4 bases from J, with 14 bases between. The CDR3 sequence is 14 residues long. The CDR3 DNA, read in part, is TGCAGTGCTAGTACCAGCGGTAGGGCAGATACG. Residues: CSASTSGRADT. The complete CDR3 sequence is CSASTSGRADTQYF.

Comments on this clone: The read terminates 3 residues before the CDR3 end, so the remaining end is supplied by the germline J gene. The rearrangement joins TRBV19 to TRBJ2-7; 12 bases match TRBD2. V lost 5 bases to trimming and J lost 1 base; unmatched junction nucleotides: 9. The CDR3 extends over 17 amino acids. The germline CDR1 and CDR2 sequences are LNHDA and SQIVND (reference sequence). CDR3 protein: CASSLTSGSISSYEQYF. CDR3 DNA (partial): TGTGCCAGTAGTTTGACTAGCGGGAGTATCAGTTCCTACGAG. Supplemented by reference TRBV19 and TRBJ2-7, the full variable domain reads DGGITQSPKYLFRKEGQNVTLSCEQNLNHDAMYWYRQDPGQGLRLIYYSQIVNDFQKGDIAEGYSVSREKKESFPLTVTSAQKNPTAFYLCASSLTSGSISSYEQYFGPGTRLTVT.

On this clone: The DNA ends 3 residues before the CDR3 does, and the rest of the CDR3 is filled in from the germline J gene. J is TRBJ2-3 and V is TRBV30; 13 bases agree with TRBD2. Germline V gene sequence: CDR1 GTSNPN, CDR2 SVGIG (reference sequence). After removal of 4 bases from V and 3 bases from J, the junction contained 4 bases not matched to a gene. The CDR3 sequence is 15 residues long. The sequenced part of the CDR3 DNA is TGTGCCTGGATCCCGGGACTAGCGGGAACAGATACG. It specifies CAWIPGLAGTDT. The entire CDR3 protein is CAWIPGLAGTDTQYF.

Details on this clone: The read terminates 3 residues ahead of where the CDR3 ends, so the germline J gene completes it. The V gene is TRBV7-7, the J gene TRBJ2-7, with TRBD1 matching over 10 bases. Per the germline V gene, CDR1 is SSHAT and CDR2 is FNYEAQ (reference sequence). Trimming took 4 bases from V and 6 from J; bases not matched to a gene: 3. This CDR3 spans 13 amino acids. CDR3 DNA (partial): TGTGCCAGCAGCTCGAGGACAGGGGGCGAG. Translation: CASSSRTGGE. The whole CDR3 protein reads CASSSRTGGEQYF.

Notes on this clone: The read gets to within 3 residues of the CDR3 end, and the germline J gene fills in the rest. The genes are TRBV2 and TRBJ2-1, with 9 bases that match TRBD1. CDR3 length: 15 amino acids. Unmatched junction bases numbered 12, after V lost 6 bases and J lost 9 bases. Germline loops: CDR1 SNHLY, CDR2 FYNNEI. Incomplete CDR3 DNA: TGTGCCAGCAGCCCAGCGGGACAGGGAATGGGTGAG. Translation: CASSPAGQGMGE. From start to end, the CDR3 is CASSPAGQGMGEQFF.

For this clone: The read ends 3 residues before the CDR3 terminus; that terminus is restored from the germline J gene. The chain employs TRBV20-1 and TRBJ2-7; a weak D match, TRBD2 (7 bases). Deletions cut 1 base from V and 3 bases from J, with 16 bases between. Germline V gene lookup returns CDR1 DFQATT and CDR2 SNEGSKA (reference sequence). This CDR3 region has 15 residues. CDR3 bases read: TGCAGTGCTAGAGGGAGGAGGGGGGGCCTCTACGAG. Protein: CSARGRRGGLYE. In full, the CDR3 reads CSARGRRGGLYEQYF.